This T cell receptor beta chain was found in a study of Ad26.COV2.S vaccination and SARS-CoV-2 variants. The overall study: Ad26.COV2.S shots went into the muscle once or twice, 56 days apart.

Indicated treatment: around 19 received Ad26.COV2.S at low or high dose, single or two shots; several received placebo; per-sample allocation not given. Sampling was performed 63 days after the first vaccine or placebo injection. Adults aged 18-55 years in Boston included the donor. The CDR3 length is 14 residues. Germline CDR1 SGHTA, CDR2 FQGTGA. J lost 6 bases, V lost 5 bases, and 7 bases had no gene match. TCRdb's table, derived via immunoSEQ multiplex PCR, lists solely in-frame clones and lacks some. The table has around 300,000 clones, 86% seen once. The sequencing here drew on peripheral blood, taken in a trial of Ad26.COV2.S vaccine versus placebo. The sequence derives from a person aged 18-60 years who received the Ad26.COV2.S COVID-19 vaccine or a placebo. The genes are TRBV7-3 and TRBJ2-1, with 7 bases fitting TRBD1. This CDR3 reads CASSTQGVGNEQFF. CDR3 DNA sequence: TGTGCCAGCAGCACCCAGGGGGTGGGCAATGAGCAGTTCTTC.